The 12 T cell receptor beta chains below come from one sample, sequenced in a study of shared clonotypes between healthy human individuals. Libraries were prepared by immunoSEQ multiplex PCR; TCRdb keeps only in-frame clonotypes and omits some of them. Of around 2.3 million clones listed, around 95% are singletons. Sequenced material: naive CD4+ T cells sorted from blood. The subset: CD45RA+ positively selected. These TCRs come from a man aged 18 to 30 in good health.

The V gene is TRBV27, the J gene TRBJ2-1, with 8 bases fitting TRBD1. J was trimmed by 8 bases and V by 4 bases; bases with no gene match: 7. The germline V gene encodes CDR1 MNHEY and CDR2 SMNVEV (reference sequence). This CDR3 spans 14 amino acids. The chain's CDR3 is CASSSRDRRDEQFF. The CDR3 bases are TGTGCCAGCAGTTCCCGGGACAGGAGGGATGAGCAGTTCTTC.

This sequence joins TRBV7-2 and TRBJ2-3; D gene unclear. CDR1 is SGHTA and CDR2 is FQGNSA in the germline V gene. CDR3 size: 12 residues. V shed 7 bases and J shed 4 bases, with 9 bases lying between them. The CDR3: CASTNLADTQYF. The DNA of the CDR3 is TGTGCCAGCACCAATCTAGCAGATACGCAGTATTTT.

CDR3 in DNA: TGTGCCAGCAGCCAGGGGTCGGGGACTGAAGCTTTCTTT. The encoded protein is CASSQGSGTEAFF. The V gene is TRBV14, the J gene TRBJ1-1; no clear D gene. V lost 3 bases and J lost 5, with 10 bases in between. This CDR3 comprises 13 residues. Germline CDR1 SGHDN, CDR2 FVKESK.

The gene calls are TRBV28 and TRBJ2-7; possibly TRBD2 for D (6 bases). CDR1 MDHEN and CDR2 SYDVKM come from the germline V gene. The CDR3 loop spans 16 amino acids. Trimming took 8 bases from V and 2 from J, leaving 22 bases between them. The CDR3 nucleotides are TGTGCCAGCCGTCCCTGGGGCGGGGCCCGTGCCTACGAGCAGTACTTC. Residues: CASRPWGGARAYEQYF.

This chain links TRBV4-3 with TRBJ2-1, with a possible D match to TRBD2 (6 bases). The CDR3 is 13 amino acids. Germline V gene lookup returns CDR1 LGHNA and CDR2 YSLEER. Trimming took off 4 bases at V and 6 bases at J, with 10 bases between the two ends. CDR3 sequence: CASSRAGFNEQFF. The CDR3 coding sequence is TGCGCCAGCAGCCGGGCGGGGTTCAATGAGCAGTTCTTC.

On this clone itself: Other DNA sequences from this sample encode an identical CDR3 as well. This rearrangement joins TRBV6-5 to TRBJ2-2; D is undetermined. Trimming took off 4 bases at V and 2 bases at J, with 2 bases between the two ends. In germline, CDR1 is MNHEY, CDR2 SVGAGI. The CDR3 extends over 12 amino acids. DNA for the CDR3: TGTGCCAGCAGTTTAAACACCGGGGAGCTGTTTTTT. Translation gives CASSLNTGELFF.

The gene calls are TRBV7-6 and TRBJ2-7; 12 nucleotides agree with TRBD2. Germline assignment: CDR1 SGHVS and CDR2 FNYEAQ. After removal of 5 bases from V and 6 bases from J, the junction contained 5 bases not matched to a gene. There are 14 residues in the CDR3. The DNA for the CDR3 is TGTGCCAGCAGCGTGACTAGCGGGAGTGCCGAGCAGTACTTC. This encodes CASSVTSGSAEQYF. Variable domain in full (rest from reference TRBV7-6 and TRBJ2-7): GAGVSQSPRYKVTKRGQDVALRCDPISGHVSLYWYRQALGQGPEFLTYFNYEAQQDKSGLPNDRFSAERPEGSISTLTIQRTEQRDSAMYRCASSVTSGSAEQYFGPGTRLTVT.

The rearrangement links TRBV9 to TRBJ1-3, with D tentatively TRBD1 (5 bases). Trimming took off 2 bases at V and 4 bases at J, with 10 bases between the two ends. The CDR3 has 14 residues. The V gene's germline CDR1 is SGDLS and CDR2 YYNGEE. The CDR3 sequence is CASSVTAGGNTIYF. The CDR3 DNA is TGTGCCAGCAGCGTGACAGCTGGGGGAAACACCATATATTTT.

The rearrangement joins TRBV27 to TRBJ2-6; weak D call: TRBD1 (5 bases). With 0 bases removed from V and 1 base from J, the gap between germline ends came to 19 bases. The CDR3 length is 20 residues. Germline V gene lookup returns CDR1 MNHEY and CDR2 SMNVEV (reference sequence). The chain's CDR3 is CASSLSPVGQLPSGANVLTF. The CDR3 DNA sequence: TGTGCCAGCAGTTTATCTCCTGTGGGGCAGCTACCATCTGGGGCCAACGTCCTGACTTTC.

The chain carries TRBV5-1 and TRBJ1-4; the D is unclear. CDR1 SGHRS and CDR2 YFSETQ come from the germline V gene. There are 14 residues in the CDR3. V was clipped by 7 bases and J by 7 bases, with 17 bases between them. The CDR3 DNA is TGCGCCAGCGGTGGAAGGCGATCGGGTGAAAAACTGTTTTTT. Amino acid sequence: CASGGRRSGEKLFF.

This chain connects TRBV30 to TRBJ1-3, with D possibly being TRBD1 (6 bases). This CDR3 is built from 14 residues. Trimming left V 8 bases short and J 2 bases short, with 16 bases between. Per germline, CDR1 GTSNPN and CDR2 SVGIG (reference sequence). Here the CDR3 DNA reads TGTGCCGTTGACGAGAGGGGGACTGGAAACACCATATATTTT. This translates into CAVDERGTGNTIYF.

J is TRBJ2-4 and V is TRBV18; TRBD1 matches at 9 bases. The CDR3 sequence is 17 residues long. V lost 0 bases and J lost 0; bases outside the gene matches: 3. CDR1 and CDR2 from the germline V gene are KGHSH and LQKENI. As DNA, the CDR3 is TGTGCCAGCTCACCACCGGGACAGGGTAAAGCCAAAAACATTCAGTACTTC. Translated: CASSPPGQGKAKNIQYF.